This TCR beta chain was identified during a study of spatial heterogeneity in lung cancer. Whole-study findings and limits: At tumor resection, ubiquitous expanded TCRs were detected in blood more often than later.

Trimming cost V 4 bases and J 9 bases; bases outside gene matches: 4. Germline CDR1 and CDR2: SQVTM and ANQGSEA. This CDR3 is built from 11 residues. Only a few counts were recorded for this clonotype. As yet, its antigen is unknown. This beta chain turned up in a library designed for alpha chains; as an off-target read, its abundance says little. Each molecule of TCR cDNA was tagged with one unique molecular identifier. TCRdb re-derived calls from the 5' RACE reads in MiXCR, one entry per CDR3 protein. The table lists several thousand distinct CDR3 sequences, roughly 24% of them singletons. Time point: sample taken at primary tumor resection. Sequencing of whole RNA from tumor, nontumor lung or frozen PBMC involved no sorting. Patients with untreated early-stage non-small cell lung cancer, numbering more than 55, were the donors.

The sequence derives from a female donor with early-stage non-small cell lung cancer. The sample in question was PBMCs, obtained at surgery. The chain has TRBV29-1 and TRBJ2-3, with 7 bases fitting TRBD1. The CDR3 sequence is CSVVRGYTQYF. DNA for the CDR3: TGCAGCGTTGTCAGGGGGTACACGCAGTATTTT.